A selection of T cell receptor beta chains follows, all from one sample in a study of T cell responses to AZD1222 COVID-19 vaccine. TCRdb's copy holds only in-frame clones and misses some; the assay was immunoSEQ multiplex PCR. There are 83,000 or so clones in the sample; 91% occur only once, and under 35% lies in the top ten. This material consisted of peripheral blood, taken 28 days after the second AZD1222 dose. The receptors originated from an adult who received the AZD1222 COVID-19 vaccine. Both conserved end residues are part of each CDR3. The D gene is left open where the match is weak. For some rows the clone size is stated as once, few or many, or as a class when expanded; others skip it.

size	D	V	J	DNA	CDR3
few	TRBD2	TRBV24-1	TRBJ2-7	TGTGCCACCAGTGATTCTTCCATAGCGGGAGAAACAGGGTACGAGCAGTACTTC	CATSDSSIAGETGYEQYF
once	.	TRBV25-1	TRBJ1-4	TGTGCCAGCAGTGACCTGGGACGAAGTAATGAAAAACTGTTTTTT	CASSDLGRSNEKLFF
.	.	TRBV18	TRBJ2-3	TGTGCCAGCTCCATCGGAAGCACAGATACGCAGTATTTT	CASSIGSTDTQYF
.	.	TRBV4-2	TRBJ1-1	TGTGCCAGCAGCCCCAGGGAGGGGATGAACACTGAAGCTTTCTTT	CASSPREGMNTEAFF
.	.	TRBV28	TRBJ1-4	TGTGCCAGCAGTTTACTCTCTGAAAAACTGTTTTTT	CASSLLSEKLFF
.	.	TRBV7-9	TRBJ2-7	TGTGCCAGCAGCCCAACAACCGCCTACGAGCAGTACTTC	CASSPTTAYEQYF
.	TRBD1	TRBV6-5	TRBJ1-2	TGTGCCAGCAGTCCCGGGACAGGGAGAAATGGCTACACCTTC	CASSPGTGRNGYTF
.	.	TRBV27	TRBJ2-1	TGTGCCAGCAGTTCATCGGGGGCTGTCTCCTACAATGAGCAGTTCTTC	CASSSSGAVSYNEQFF
once	TRBD1	TRBV27	TRBJ1-2	TGTGCCAGCAGTCCCGGGACAGGCTATGGCTACACCTTC	CASSPGTGYGYTF
.	TRBD2	TRBV2	TRBJ2-4	TGTGCCAGCAGTCAGACTAGCGGGAGAGGCGGAAACATTCAGTACTTC	CASSQTSGRGGNIQYF
.	.	TRBV27	TRBJ2-4	TGTGCCAGCAGTTCCTTAGGACGGCCCCAGTACTTC	CASSSLGRPQYF
.	.	TRBV5-1	TRBJ2-3	TGCGCCAGCTCACAGGGTGGAACAGATACGCAGTATTTT	CASSQGGTDTQYF
.	TRBD2	TRBV7-9	TRBJ2-1	TGTGCCAGCAGCTTAATATTCGGGGGTAGCGGGAGGAATGAGCAGTTCTTC	CASSLIFGGSGRNEQFF
.	.	TRBV24-1	TRBJ1-4	TGTGCCACCTCAGAGCTACTAAGACGGGAAAAACTGTTTTTT	CATSELLRREKLFF
.	TRBD1	TRBV19	TRBJ1-2	TGTGCCAGTAGTTCCGGACAGGGAGGGTCTGGCTACACCTTC	CASSSGQGGSGYTF
few	.	TRBV15	TRBJ1-5	TGTGCCACCAGCAGAAAGAAGGGGAATCAGCCCCAGCATTTT	CATSRKKGNQPQHF
.	TRBD2	TRBV5-1	TRBJ2-1	TGCGCCAGCAGCTTGACCGCGGGAGTAACCTACAATGAGCAGTTCTTC	CASSLTAGVTYNEQFF
.	TRBD1	TRBV4-3	TRBJ1-3	TGCGCCAGCAGCCAAGACACAGGGGGTGAGACTGGAAACACCATATATTTT	CASSQDTGGETGNTIYF
.	TRBD1	TRBV7-7	TRBJ2-2	TGTGCCAGCAGCTTGAGTCTGCAGGGGGCGAGAACCGGGGAGCTGTTTTTT	CASSLSLQGARTGELFF